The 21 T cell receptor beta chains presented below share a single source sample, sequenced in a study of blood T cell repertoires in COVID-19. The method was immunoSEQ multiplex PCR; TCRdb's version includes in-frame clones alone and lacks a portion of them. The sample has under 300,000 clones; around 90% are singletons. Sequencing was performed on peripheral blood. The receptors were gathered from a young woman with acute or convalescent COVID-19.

The CDR3 loop is CASSLLAGGDEQFF. The CDR3 bases are TGTGCCAGCAGCTTACTAGCGGGAGGGGATGAGCAGTTCTTC. V and J are TRBV9 and TRBJ2-1, with TRBD2 matching over 13 bases. With V trimmed by 4 bases and J by 8 bases, 3 bases remained unmatched. Per the germline V gene, CDR1 is SGDLS and CDR2 is YYNGEE. This CDR3 has 14 amino acids.

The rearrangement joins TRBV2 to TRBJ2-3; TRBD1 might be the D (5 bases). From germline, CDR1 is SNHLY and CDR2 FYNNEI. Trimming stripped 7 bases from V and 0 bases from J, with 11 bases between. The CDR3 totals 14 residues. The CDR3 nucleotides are TGTGCCAGCATTCCGACAGTGAGCACAGATACGCAGTATTTT. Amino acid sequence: CASIPTVSTDTQYF.

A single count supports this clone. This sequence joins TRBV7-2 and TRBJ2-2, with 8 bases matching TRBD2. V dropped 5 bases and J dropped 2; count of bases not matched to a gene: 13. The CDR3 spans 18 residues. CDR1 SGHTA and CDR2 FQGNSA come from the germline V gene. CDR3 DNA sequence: TGTGCCAGCAGCACGCGACTTACGGGAGGGCCAAACACCGGGGAGCTGTTTTTT. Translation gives CASSTRLTGGPNTGELFF.

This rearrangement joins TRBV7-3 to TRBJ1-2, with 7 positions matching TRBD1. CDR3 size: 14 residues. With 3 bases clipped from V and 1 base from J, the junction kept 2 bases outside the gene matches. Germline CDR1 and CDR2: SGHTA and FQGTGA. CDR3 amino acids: CASSLDRSNYGYTF. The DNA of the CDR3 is TGTGCCAGCAGCTTGGACAGGAGTAACTATGGCTACACCTTC.

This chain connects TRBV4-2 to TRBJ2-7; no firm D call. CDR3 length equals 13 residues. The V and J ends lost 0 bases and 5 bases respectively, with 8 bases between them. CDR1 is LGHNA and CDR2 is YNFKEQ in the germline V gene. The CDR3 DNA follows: TGTGCCAGCAGCCAAGATCAGGTGGACGAGCAGTACTTC. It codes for CASSQDQVDEQYF.

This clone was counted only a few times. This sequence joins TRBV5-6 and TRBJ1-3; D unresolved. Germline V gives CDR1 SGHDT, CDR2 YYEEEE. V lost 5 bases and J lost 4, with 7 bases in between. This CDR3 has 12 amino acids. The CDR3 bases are TGTGCCAGCAGTCATCTAGGAAACACCATATATTTT. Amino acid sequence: CASSHLGNTIYF.

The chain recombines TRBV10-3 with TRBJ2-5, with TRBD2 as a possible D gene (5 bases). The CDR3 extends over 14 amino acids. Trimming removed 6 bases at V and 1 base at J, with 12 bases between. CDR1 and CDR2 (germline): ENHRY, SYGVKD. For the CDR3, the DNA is TGTGCCATCAGCCCAACTAGAGGCCAAGAGACCCAGTACTTC. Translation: CAISPTRGQETQYF.

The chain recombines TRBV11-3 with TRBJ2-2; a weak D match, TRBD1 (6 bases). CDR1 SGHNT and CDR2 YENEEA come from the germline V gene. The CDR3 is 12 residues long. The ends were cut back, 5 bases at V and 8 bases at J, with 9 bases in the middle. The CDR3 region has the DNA TGTGCCAGCAGCGAACAGGGTGGGGAGCTGTTTTTT. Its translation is CASSEQGGELFF.

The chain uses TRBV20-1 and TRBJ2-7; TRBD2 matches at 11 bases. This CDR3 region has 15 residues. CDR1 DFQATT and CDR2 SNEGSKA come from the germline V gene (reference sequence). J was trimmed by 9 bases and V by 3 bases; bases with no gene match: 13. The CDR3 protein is CSASDSASGRLGQYF. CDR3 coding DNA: TGCAGTGCTAGTGATTCGGCTAGCGGGAGGCTTGGGCAGTACTTC.

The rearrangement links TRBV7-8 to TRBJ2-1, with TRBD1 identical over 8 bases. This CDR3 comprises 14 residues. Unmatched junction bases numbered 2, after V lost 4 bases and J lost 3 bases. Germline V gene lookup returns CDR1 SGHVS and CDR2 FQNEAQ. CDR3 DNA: TGTGCCAGCAGCTGGACAGGGTTCTACAATGAGCAGTTCTTC. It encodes CASSWTGFYNEQFF.

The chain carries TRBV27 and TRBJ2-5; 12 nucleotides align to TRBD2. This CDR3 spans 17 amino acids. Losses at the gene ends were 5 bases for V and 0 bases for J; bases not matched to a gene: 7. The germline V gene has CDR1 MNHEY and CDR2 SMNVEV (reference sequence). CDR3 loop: CASSTGLAGRYQETQYF. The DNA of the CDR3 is TGTGCCAGCAGTACGGGACTAGCGGGCCGGTACCAAGAGACCCAGTACTTC.

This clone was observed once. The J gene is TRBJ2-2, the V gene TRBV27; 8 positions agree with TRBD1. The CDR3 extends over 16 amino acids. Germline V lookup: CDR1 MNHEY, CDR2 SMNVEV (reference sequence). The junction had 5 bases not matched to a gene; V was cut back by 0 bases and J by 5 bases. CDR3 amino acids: CASSLSAGGRTGELFF. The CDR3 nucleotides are TGTGCCAGCAGTTTATCGGCAGGGGGCAGGACCGGGGAGCTGTTTTTT.

The CDR3 loop is CASRSPGLAGDNEQFF. The DNA for the CDR3 is TGTGCCAGTAGGTCTCCGGGACTAGCGGGGGACAATGAGCAGTTCTTC. The chain joins TRBV19 to TRBJ2-1; 14 bases are shared with TRBD2. The germline gives CDR1 LNHDA, CDR2 SQIVND (reference sequence). This CDR3 is 16 amino acids long. Germline trimming cut 6 bases from V and 5 bases from J; bases unmatched to any gene: 6.

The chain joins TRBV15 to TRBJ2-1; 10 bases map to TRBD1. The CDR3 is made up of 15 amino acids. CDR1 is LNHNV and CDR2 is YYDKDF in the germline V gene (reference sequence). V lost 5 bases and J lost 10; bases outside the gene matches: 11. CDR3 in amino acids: CATSSNRQGAREQFF. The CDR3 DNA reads TGTGCCACCAGCTCCAACCGACAGGGGGCACGAGAGCAGTTCTTC. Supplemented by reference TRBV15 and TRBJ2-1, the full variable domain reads DAMVIQNPRYQVTQFGKPVTLSCSQTLNHNVMYWYQQKSSQAPKLLFHYYDKDFNNEADTPDNFQSRRPNTSFCFLDIRSPGLGDTAMYLCATSSNRQGAREQFFGPGTRLTVL.

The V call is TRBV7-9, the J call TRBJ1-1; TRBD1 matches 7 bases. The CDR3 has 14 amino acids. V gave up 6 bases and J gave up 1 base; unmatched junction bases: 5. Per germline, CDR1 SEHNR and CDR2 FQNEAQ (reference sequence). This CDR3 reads CASRPQGGNTEAFF. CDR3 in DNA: TGTGCCAGCAGACCCCAGGGGGGGAACACTGAAGCTTTCTTT.

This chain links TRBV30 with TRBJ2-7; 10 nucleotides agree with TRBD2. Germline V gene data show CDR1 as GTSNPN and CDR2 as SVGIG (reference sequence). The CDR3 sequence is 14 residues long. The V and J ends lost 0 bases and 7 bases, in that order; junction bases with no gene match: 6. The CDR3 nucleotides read TGTGCCTGGAGTGTTAGCGGGAGGACCGGGGAGCAGTACTTC. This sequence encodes CAWSVSGRTGEQYF.

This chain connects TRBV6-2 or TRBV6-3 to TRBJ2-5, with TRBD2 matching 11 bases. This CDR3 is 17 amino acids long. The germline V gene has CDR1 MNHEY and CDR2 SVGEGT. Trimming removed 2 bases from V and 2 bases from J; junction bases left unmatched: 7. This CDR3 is CASSYPTSGRTQETQYF. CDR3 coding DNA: TGTGCCAGCAGTTACCCTACTAGCGGGAGAACTCAAGAGACCCAGTACTTC.

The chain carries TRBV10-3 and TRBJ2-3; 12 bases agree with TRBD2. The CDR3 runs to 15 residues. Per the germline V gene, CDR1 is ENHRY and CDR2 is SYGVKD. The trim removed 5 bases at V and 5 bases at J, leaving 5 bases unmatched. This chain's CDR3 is CAISRLAGDQDTQYF. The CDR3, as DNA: TGTGCCATCAGTCGACTAGCGGGAGACCAAGATACGCAGTATTTT.

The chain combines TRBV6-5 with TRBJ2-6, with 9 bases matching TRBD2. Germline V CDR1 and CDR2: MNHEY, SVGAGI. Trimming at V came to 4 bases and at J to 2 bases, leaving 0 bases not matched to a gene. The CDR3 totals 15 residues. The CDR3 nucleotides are TGTGCCAGCAGTTTAGCGGGAGCTGGGGCCAACGTCCTGACTTTC. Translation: CASSLAGAGANVLTF.

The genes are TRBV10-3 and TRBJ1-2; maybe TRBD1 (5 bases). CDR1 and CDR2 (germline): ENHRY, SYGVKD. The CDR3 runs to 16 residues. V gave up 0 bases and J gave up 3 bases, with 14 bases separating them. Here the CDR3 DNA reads TGTGCCATCAGTGAGTCAGGGTCCCCGGGGGACTATGGCTACACCTTC. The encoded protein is CAISESGSPGDYGYTF.

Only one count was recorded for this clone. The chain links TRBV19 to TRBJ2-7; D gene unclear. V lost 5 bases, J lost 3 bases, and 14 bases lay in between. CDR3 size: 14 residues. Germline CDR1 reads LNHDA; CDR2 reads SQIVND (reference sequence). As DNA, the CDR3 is TGTGCCAGTAGTCTTCCGGGTCTCCTCTACGAGCAGTACTTC. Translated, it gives CASSLPGLLYEQYF.